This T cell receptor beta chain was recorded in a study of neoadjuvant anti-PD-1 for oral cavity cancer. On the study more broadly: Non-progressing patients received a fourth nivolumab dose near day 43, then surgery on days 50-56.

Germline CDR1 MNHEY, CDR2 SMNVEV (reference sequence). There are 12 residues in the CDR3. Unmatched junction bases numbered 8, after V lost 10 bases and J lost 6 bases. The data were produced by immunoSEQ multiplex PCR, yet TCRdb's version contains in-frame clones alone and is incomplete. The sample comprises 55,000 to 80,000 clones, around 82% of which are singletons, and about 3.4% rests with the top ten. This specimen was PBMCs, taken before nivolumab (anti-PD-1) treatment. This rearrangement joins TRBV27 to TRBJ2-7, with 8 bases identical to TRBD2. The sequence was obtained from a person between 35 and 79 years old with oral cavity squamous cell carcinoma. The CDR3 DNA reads TGTGCCACCCGGGGGGGGGCTGGCGAGCAGTACTTC. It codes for CATRGGAGEQYF.